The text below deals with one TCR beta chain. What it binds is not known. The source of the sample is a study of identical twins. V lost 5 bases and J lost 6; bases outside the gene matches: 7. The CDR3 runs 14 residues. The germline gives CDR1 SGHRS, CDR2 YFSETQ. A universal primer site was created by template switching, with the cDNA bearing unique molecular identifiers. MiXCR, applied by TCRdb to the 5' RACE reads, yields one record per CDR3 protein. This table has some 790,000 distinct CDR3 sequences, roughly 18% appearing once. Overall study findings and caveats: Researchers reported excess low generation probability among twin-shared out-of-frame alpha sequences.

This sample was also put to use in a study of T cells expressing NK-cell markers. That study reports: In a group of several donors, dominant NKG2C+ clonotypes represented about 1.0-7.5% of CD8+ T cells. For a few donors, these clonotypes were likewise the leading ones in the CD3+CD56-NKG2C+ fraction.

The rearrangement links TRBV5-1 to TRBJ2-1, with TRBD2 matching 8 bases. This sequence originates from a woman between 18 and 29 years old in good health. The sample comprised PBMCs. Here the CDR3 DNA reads TGCGCCAGCAGAACCAGCGGGAGACTCAATGAGCAGTTCTTC. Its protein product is CASRTSGRLNEQFF. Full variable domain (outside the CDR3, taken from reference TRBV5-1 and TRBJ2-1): KAGVTQTPRYLIKTRGQQVTLSCSPISGHRSVSWYQQTPGQGLQFLFEYFSETQRNKGNFPGRFSGRQFSNSRSEMNVSTLELGDSALYLCASRTSGRLNEQFFGPGTRLTVL.